These 21 T cell receptor beta chains were all obtained from the same sample, sequenced in a study of cytomegalovirus exposure and HLA in healthy donors. PCR employed 60 Vbeta and 13 Jbeta primers. Sequencing was performed with immunoSEQ multiplex PCR; in TCRdb, only in-frame clones are kept and a portion is missing. The table records 200,000 or so clones, roughly 83% of them present only once. The sample taken for sequencing was PBMCs. The receptor source for this set is a male donor in good health and CMV-seropositive.

J is TRBJ2-7 and V is TRBV7-3; D is perhaps TRBD2 (6 bases). The V and J ends lost 1 base and 3 bases respectively, with 7 bases between them. The germline gives CDR1 SGHTA, CDR2 FQGTGA. The length of the CDR3 is 13 residues. CDR3 DNA: TGTGCCAGCAGCTTAAACGGGGGCTACGAGCAGTACTTC. This sequence encodes CASSLNGGYEQYF.

The rearrangement uses TRBV7-9 and TRBJ2-5, with 9 bases that match TRBD1. CDR1 and CDR2 from the germline V gene are SEHNR and FQNEAQ (reference sequence). The V gene end was trimmed by 5 bases and the J gene end by 5 bases; junction bases not matched to a gene: 6. CDR3 length equals 14 residues. The CDR3 spells CASSPDRGGETQYF. In DNA, the CDR3 is TGTGCCAGCAGCCCGGACAGGGGCGGCGAGACCCAGTACTTC.

The V gene is TRBV5-1, the J gene TRBJ2-5; 9 bases map to TRBD2. CDR3 length: 15 amino acids. V shed 2 bases and J 3 bases; nucleotides not matched to a gene: 5. Germline V gene data show CDR1 as SGHRS and CDR2 as YFSETQ. The CDR3 region is CASSFGLASEETQYF. CDR3 DNA sequence: TGCGCCAGCAGCTTCGGACTAGCGAGCGAAGAGACCCAGTACTTC.

V usage is TRBV18 and J usage is TRBJ2-1; 12 bases align to TRBD2. This CDR3 is built from 15 residues. The germline V gene has CDR1 KGHSH and CDR2 LQKENI. The V gene end was trimmed by 3 bases and the J gene end by 9 bases; junction bases not matched to a gene: 6. CDR3 DNA: TGTGCCAGCTCACCTCGACTAGCGGGAGACGTTGAGCAGTTCTTC. Translating it yields CASSPRLAGDVEQFF. The variable domain in full, completed from reference TRBV18 and TRBJ2-1, reads NAGVMQNPRHLVRRRGQEARLRCSPMKGHSHVYWYRQLPEEGLKFMVYLQKENIIDESGMPKERFSAEFPKEGPSILRIQQVVRGDSAAYFCASSPRLAGDVEQFFGPGTRLTVL.

This sequence joins TRBV9 and TRBJ2-3; TRBD2 matches at 14 bases. This CDR3 is built from 17 residues. The junction had 8 bases not matched to a gene; V was cut back by 0 bases and J by 8 bases. Germline V gene sequence: CDR1 SGDLS, CDR2 YYNGEE. CDR3 protein: CASSVAPTSGRGGTQYF. The CDR3 nucleotides are TGTGCCAGCAGCGTAGCCCCGACTAGCGGGAGGGGGGGTACGCAGTATTTT.

V and J are TRBV2 and TRBJ2-7; TRBD1 is a possible D gene (5 bases). The CDR3 has 16 residues. The V gene lost 4 bases and the J gene lost 5 bases, with 21 bases spanning the gap. CDR1 is SNHLY, CDR2 FYNNEI, per germline. The CDR3 DNA reads as TGTGCCAGCAGTGGGGTGTCAGGGAAGGAATACGACGAGCAGTACTTC. Translating it yields CASSGVSGKEYDEQYF.

J is TRBJ1-5 and V is TRBV2; the match to TRBD1 covers 7 bases. The CDR3 has 16 amino acids. CDR1 SNHLY and CDR2 FYNNEI come from the germline V gene. Trimming at V came to 7 bases and at J to 4 bases, leaving 13 bases not matched to a gene. CDR3 residues: CASIADRTQENQPQHF. The CDR3 bases are TGTGCCAGCATTGCGGACAGGACGCAGGAAAATCAGCCCCAGCATTTT.

A few counts support this clone. This chain connects TRBV2 to TRBJ1-6; tentative D call: TRBD1 (6 bases). With 6 bases removed from V and 7 bases from J, the gap between germline ends came to 16 bases. CDR3 length: 15 amino acids. CDR1 is SNHLY and CDR2 is FYNNEI in the germline V gene. The CDR3 reads CASRPWDKGNSPLHF. In DNA, the CDR3 is TGTGCCAGCAGACCTTGGGACAAAGGGAATTCACCCCTCCACTTT.

This sequence joins TRBV2 and TRBJ1-1, with D possibly being TRBD1 (5 bases). Germline loops: CDR1 SNHLY, CDR2 FYNNEI. The CDR3 contains 14 residues. Trimming removed 0 bases at V and 7 bases at J, with 12 bases between. The CDR3: CASSEAPTASEAFF. For the CDR3, the DNA is TGTGCCAGCAGTGAAGCACCGACAGCTAGTGAAGCTTTCTTT.

A note on this clone: The junction shows a germline mismatch at one end, possibly a read error. The V call is TRBV7-9, the J call TRBJ1-1, with TRBD1 matching 12 bases. This CDR3 has 16 amino acids. Looked up from germline, CDR1 is SEHNR and CDR2 is FQNEAQ (reference sequence). CDR3 loop: CSSSLLRDRGLTEAFF. The DNA of the CDR3 is TGTTCCAGCAGCTTGTTACGGGACAGGGGGCTCACTGAAGCTTTCTTT.

The table lists this clone with a count of one. V gene TRBV28 combines with J gene TRBJ1-1; D is unresolved. In germline, CDR1 is MDHEN, CDR2 SYDVKM. This CDR3 is 15 amino acids long. Trimming removed 7 bases at V and 1 base at J, with 16 bases between. The CDR3 is CASTRAGGRNTEAFF. Here the CDR3 DNA reads TGTGCCAGCACTAGGGCGGGAGGGAGGAACACTGAAGCTTTCTTT.

This chain connects TRBV30 to TRBJ2-5, with a tentative D call TRBD1 (7 bases). V was clipped by 0 bases and J by 6 bases, with 11 bases between them. Germline lookup yields CDR1 GTSNPN and CDR2 SVGIG (reference sequence). This CDR3 is 13 amino acids long. CDR3 sequence: CAWSVAGGKTQYF. The CDR3 DNA is TGTGCCTGGAGTGTAGCAGGGGGGAAGACCCAGTACTTC.

This rearrangement joins TRBV5-4 to TRBJ1-5; D is undetermined. V was pared by 0 bases and J by 4 bases, with 23 bases between. The CDR3 is 19 residues long. The germline V gene encodes CDR1 SGHNT and CDR2 YYREEE (reference sequence). In DNA form, the CDR3 reads TGTGCCAGCAGCTTGGAGATGGCTCGAGGGAGTAGTACGAATCAGCCCCAGCATTTT. It specifies CASSLEMARGSSTNQPQHF. Looking up the rest from reference TRBV5-4 and TRBJ1-5 gives the full variable domain: ETGVTQSPTHLIKTRGQQVTLRCSSQSGHNTVSWYQQALGQGPQFIFQYYREEENGRGNFPPRFSGLQFPNYSSELNVNALELDDSALYLCASSLEMARGSSTNQPQHFGDGTRLSIL.

This clone was counted between two and nine times. This chain connects TRBV6-5 to TRBJ1-1; D gene unclear. The CDR3 is 11 amino acids. V lost 6 bases and J 10 bases, leaving 12 bases between the germline ends. Per the germline V gene, CDR1 is MNHEY and CDR2 is SVGAGI. This chain's CDR3 is CASSPGGVAFF. The CDR3 nucleotides are TGTGCCAGCAGCCCCGGTGGTGTAGCTTTCTTT.

This chain links TRBV18 with TRBJ1-2, with 7 bases fitting TRBD1. Per germline, CDR1 KGHSH and CDR2 LQKENI. With 0 bases clipped from V and 2 bases from J, the junction kept 3 bases outside the gene matches. This CDR3 comprises 15 residues. The CDR3 DNA sequence: TGTGCCAGCTCACCACCGGGACAGATCAACTATGGCTACACCTTC. Amino acids: CASSPPGQINYGYTF.

This clone was seen once. The chain joins TRBV9 to TRBJ1-2, with D possibly being TRBD1 (5 bases). The CDR3 length is 15 residues. Trimming removed 4 bases at V and 4 bases at J, with 17 bases between. Per the germline V gene, CDR1 is SGDLS and CDR2 is YYNGEE. CDR3 bases: TGTGCCAGCAGCCCCGCCGGAGACAGCCTCTATGGCTACACCTTC. Protein product: CASSPAGDSLYGYTF.

This chain uses TRBV11-2 with TRBJ2-5, with TRBD2 matching 11 bases. The CDR3 sequence is 15 residues long. The J segment lost 4 bases and the V segment lost 5 bases, leaving 6 bases of the junction unmatched. Per germline, CDR1 SGHAT and CDR2 FQNNGV. CDR3 in DNA: TGTGCCAGCAGCCTTAGCGGGAGGGGCTTAGAGACCCAGTACTTC. Encoded protein: CASSLSGRGLETQYF.

The chain recombines TRBV27 with TRBJ1-5; 8 nucleotides align to TRBD1. The V gene's germline CDR1 is MNHEY and CDR2 SMNVEV (reference sequence). V was pared by 3 bases and J by 5 bases, with 3 bases of the junction left unmatched. CDR3 length: 14 residues. Written as DNA, the CDR3 is TGTGCCAGCAGTTTCCAGACAGGGGATCAGCCCCAGCATTTT. Translating gives CASSFQTGDQPQHF.

V usage is TRBV5-6 and J usage is TRBJ2-7; D remains unclear. The CDR3 extends over 12 amino acids. The V gene's germline CDR1 is SGHDT and CDR2 YYEEEE. V lost 4 bases, J lost 0 bases, and 5 bases lay in between. CDR3 DNA sequence: TGTGCCAGCAGCGCGAGCTCCTACGAGCAGTACTTC. Translating gives CASSASSYEQYF.

The chain employs TRBV28 and TRBJ2-7; no clear D gene. Germline CDR1 MDHEN, CDR2 SYDVKM. Trimming removed 1 base from V and 0 bases from J, with 7 bases in between. The CDR3 has 14 residues. CDR3 in DNA: TGTGCCAGCAGTTTATTCAGCGACTCCTACGAGCAGTACTTC. Its protein product is CASSLFSDSYEQYF. The variable domain in full, with the rest retrieved from reference TRBV28 and TRBJ2-7, is DVKVTQSSRYLVKRTGEKVFLECVQDMDHENMFWYRQDPGLGLRLIYFSYDVKMKEKGDIPEGYSVSREKKERFSLILESASTNQTSMYLCASSLFSDSYEQYFGPGTRLTVT.

This chain joins TRBV7-2 and TRBJ2-5, with 11 bases aligning to TRBD2. The J call may be wrong; the DNA end is better matched by TRBJ2-7. CDR3 length: 15 residues. CDR1 and CDR2 from the germline V gene are SGHTA and FQGNSA. CDR3 coding DNA: TGTGCCAGCAGTTCACTAGCGGGAGTTGGTTACGAGCAGTACTTC. It encodes CASSSLAGVGYEQYF.